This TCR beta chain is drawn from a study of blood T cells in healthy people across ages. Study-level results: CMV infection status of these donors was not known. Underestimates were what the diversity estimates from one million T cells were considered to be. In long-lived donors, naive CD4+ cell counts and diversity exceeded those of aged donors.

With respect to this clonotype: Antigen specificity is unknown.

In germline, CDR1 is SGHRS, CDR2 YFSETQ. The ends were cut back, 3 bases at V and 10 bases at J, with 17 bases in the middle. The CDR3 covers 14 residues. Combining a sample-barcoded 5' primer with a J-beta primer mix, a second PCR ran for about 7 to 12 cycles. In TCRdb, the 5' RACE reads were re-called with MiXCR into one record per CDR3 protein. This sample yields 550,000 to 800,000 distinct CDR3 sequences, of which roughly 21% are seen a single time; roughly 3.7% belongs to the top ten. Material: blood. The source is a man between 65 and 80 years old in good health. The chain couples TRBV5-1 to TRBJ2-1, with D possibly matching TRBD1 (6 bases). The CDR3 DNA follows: TGCGCCAGCAGCTATTTTTCCGGGACAAACGAGCAGTTCTTC. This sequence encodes CASSYFSGTNEQFF.